This TCR beta chain was recorded in a study of tumor-infiltrating lymphocytes in primary liver carcinoma. Study at large: Resection treated the patients' primary liver carcinoma. Study-level findings and limits: Tumors carried a top-250-clone fraction significantly exceeding that of blood (p = 0.039). Tumor region pairs overlapped more than did tumor-adjacent and tumor-blood pairs.

Total RNA (approximately 0.5 ug) served as template for TCR beta cDNA synthesis primed by a constant-region primer. Three rounds of nested multiplex PCR with slightly modified ARM-PCR produced TCR beta libraries. Both of the initial two PCR rounds ran for around 9 cycles and employed TRBV1-TRBV30 forward primers alongside a C-beta reverse primer. Using its own MiXCR run on the multiplex PCR reads, TCRdb lists one record per CDR3 protein. This sample yields about 200,000 distinct CDR3 sequences, of which roughly two thirds are seen a single time; around 7.1% belongs to the top ten. For blood RNA, unsorted whole blood served as the source, and germline DNA was extracted too. Patients had chronic HBV infection and were treatment-naive. Germline CDR1 reads SGHRS; CDR2 reads YFSETQ. V lost 0 bases and J 0 bases, leaving 10 bases between the germline ends. The CDR3 is 16 amino acids. In this sample, this clonotype turned up a few times. The antigen is unknown.

The V gene is TRBV5-1, the J gene TRBJ2-1; D is ambiguous. Sequencing was performed on peripheral blood. This TCR came from a woman aged 60-75 years with primary liver carcinoma and hepatitis B virus infection. The CDR3 sequence: CASSLVGLISYNEQFF. In DNA form, the CDR3 reads TGCGCCAGCAGCTTGGTTGGGCTAATCTCCTACAATGAGCAGTTCTTC.